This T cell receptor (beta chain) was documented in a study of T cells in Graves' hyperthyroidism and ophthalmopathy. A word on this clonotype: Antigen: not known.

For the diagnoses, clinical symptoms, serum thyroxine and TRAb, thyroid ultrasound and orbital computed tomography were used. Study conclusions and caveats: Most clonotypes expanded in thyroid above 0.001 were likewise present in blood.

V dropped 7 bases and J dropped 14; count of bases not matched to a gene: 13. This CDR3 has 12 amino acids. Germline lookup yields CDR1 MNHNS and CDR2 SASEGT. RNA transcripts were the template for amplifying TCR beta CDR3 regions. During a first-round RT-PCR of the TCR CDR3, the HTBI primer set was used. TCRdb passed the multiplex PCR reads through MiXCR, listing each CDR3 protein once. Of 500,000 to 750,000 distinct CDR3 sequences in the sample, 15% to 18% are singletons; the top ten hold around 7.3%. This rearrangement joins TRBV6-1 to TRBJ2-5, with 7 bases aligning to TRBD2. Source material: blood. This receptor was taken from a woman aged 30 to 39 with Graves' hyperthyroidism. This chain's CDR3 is CASTSRGDPPYF. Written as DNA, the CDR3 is TGTGCCAGCACGTCTCGGGGGGACCCCCCCTACTTC.